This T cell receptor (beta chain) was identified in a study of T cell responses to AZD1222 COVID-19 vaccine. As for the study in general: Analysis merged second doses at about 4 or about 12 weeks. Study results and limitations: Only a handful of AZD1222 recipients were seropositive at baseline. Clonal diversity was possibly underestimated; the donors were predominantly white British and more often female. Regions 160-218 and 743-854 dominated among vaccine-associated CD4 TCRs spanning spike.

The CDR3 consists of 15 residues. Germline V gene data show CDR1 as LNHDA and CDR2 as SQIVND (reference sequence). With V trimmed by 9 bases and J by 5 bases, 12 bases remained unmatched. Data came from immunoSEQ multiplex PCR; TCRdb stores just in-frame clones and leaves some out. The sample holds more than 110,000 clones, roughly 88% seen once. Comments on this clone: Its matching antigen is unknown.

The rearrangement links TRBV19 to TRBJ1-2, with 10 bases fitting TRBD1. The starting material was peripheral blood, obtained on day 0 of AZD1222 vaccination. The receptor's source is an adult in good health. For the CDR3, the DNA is TGTGCCAGCACACCGGGACAGGGGTTTTGGTATGGCTACACCTTC. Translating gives CASTPGQGFWYGYTF.